This T cell receptor beta chain emerged from a study of early T cells in non-severe SARS-CoV-2 infection. Ten or more counts support this clonotype. MiXCR was run by TCRdb on the 5' RACE reads, yielding one entry per CDR3 protein. The table records 86,000 or so distinct CDR3 sequences, over 13% of them present only once. This CDR3 region has 17 residues. V was clipped by 2 bases and J by 4 bases, with 20 bases between them. From germline, CDR1 is KGHSH and CDR2 LQKENI. The source of this sequence is an adult who was a healthcare worker with PCR-confirmed SARS-CoV-2 infection or an uninfected control (not recorded which). The rearrangement links TRBV18 to TRBJ1-1, with D perhaps matching TRBD1 (6 bases). Input material: whole blood. The CDR3 bases are TGTGCCAGCTCACCAGGGTATTTGGGGGGCTTGGGCACTGAAGCTTTCTTT. It yields the protein CASSPGYLGGLGTEAFF.